These T cell receptor beta chains were read from a single sample in a study of T cells in Graves' hyperthyroidism and ophthalmopathy. TCRdb re-called the multiplex PCR reads with MiXCR, one entry per CDR3 protein. Among about 200,000 distinct CDR3 sequences listed, about 18% were seen once. The material sequenced was blood. Receptors were obtained from a middle-aged man with Graves' hyperthyroidism. Both conserved end residues are part of each CDR3. A D gene is named only where the DNA matches it firmly. The listing skips clone size in some rows; elsewhere it reads once, few, many or a size class.

abundance	d_gene	v_gene	len	j_gene	CDR3aa	CDR3nt
many	NA	TRBV20-1	13	TRBJ2-5	CSASLVLKETQYF	TGCAGTGCTAGCCTAGTCCTCAAAGAGACCCAGTACTTC
many	NA	TRBV28	19	TRBJ2-2	CASSSSIPWEGGLAGELFF	TGTGCCAGCAGCTCTAGCATTCCCTGGGAAGGGGGATTAGCCGGGGAGCTGTTTTTT
NA	TRBD1	TRBV6-2/TRBV6-3	14	TRBJ2-3	CASTLQGAGDTQYF	TGTGCCAGCACACTCCAGGGGGCTGGGGATACGCAGTATTTT
few	NA	TRBV5-1	17	TRBJ2-2	CASSFEGIPGNTGEPFF	TGCGCCAGCAGCTTTGAGGGTATTCCAGGAAACACCGGGGAGCCGTTTTTT
few	TRBD1	TRBV6-1	14	TRBJ1-2	CASKGTGGVYGYTF	TGTGCCAGCAAGGGGACAGGGGGCGTCTATGGCTACACCTTC
few	NA	TRBV6-1	13	TRBJ2-1	CASNQGSVNEQFF	TGTGCCAGCAATCAGGGTAGCGTGAATGAGCAGTTCTTC
many	NA	TRBV10-3	15	TRBJ2-7	CAISDRVAGPGEQYF	TGTGCCATCAGTGACCGGGTTGCGGGGCCCGGGGAGCAGTACTTC
many	NA	TRBV30	13	TRBJ1-1	CAWSVTRNTEAFF	TGTGCCTGGAGTGTCACCCGGAACACTGAAGCTTTCTTT
many	TRBD1	TRBV6-1	15	TRBJ1-4	CASTDRGRKNEKLFF	TGTGCCAGCACTGACAGGGGGCGAAAGAATGAAAAACTGTTTTTT
many	NA	TRBV7-2	15	TRBJ1-6	CASSSGGSRNSPLHF	TGTGCCAGCAGCTCAGGAGGTTCGAGGAATTCACCCCTCCACTTT